These T cell receptor beta chains were read from a single sample in a study of regulatory T cells in long-lasting Graves disease. Each CDR3 protein gets one entry after TCRdb re-called the multiplex PCR reads with MiXCR. Of about 210,000 distinct CDR3 sequences listed, 15% to 20% are singletons. This same sample was also taken into another study, of T cells in Graves' hyperthyroidism and ophthalmopathy.

The specimen comprised peripheral blood mononuclear cells (PBMCs), sampled at new diagnosis, from a patient treated with antithyroid drugs. These receptors were taken from a woman in her thirties with Graves disease. CDR3s include the opening cysteine and the closing phenylalanine or tryptophan. The order of the fields is clone size, D gene, J gene, V gene, CDR3 DNA, CDR3 protein. A D gene is named only where the DNA matches it firmly. Only some rows state a clone size, as once, few, many or a class for expanded clones.

size: many
D: TRBD1
J: TRBJ1-1
V: TRBV3-1
DNA: TGTGCCAGCAGCCCCAGGGACAGGGGGCAAGTAGGGAACACTGAAGCTTTCTTT
CDR3: CASSPRDRGQVGNTEAFF

size: many
D: TRBD1
J: TRBJ1-1
V: TRBV18
DNA: TGTGCCAGCTCCCGGACAGGGGTGAACACTGAAGCTTTCTTT
CDR3: CASSRTGVNTEAFF

size: many
D: .
J: TRBJ1-3
V: TRBV28
DNA: TGTGCCAGCAGTGGGGCGACAGCCAGCTCTGGAAACACCATATATTTT
CDR3: CASSGATASSGNTIYF

size: many
D: .
J: TRBJ1-3
V: TRBV15
DNA: TGTGCCACCAGCAGAGATTGGCCCCGATGGTGGAACACCATATATTTT
CDR3: CATSRDWPRWWNTIYF

size: many
D: .
J: TRBJ2-7
V: TRBV9
DNA: TGTGCCAGCAGCGTAGGGGGGGGCGTCTACGAGCAGTACTTC
CDR3: CASSVGGGVYEQYF

size: few
D: TRBD2
J: TRBJ2-3
V: TRBV20-1
DNA: TGCAGTGCTATCATACTAGCGGGGGGGCTTCCAGATACGCAGTATTTT
CDR3: CSAIILAGGLPDTQYF

size: many
D: .
J: TRBJ2-2
V: TRBV7-9
DNA: TGTGCCAGCAGCTTAGTAACCCGGACAGCCTCGAACACCGGGGAGCTGTTTTTT
CDR3: CASSLVTRTASNTGELFF

size: many
D: TRBD1
J: TRBJ1-1
V: TRBV19
DNA: TGTGCCAGTAGTATACGTAAATACTCGGTGACAGGGGAGAAAACCGCAGGCACTGAAGCTTTCTTT
CDR3: CASSIRKYSVTGEKTAGTEAFF

size: .
D: TRBD1
J: TRBJ2-3
V: TRBV9
DNA: TGTGCCAGCAGCCCAAGACAGGGAATCACAGATACGCAGTATTTT
CDR3: CASSPRQGITDTQYF

size: many
D: .
J: TRBJ1-1
V: TRBV7-8
DNA: TGTGCCAGCAGCCGACAGGTGTTGAATATAGCTTTCTTT
CDR3: CASSRQVLNIAFF